The 22 T cell receptor beta chains presented below share a single source sample, sequenced in a study of blood T cell repertoires in COVID-19. Here immunoSEQ multiplex PCR was the method, and the copy in TCRdb shows in-frame clones only, minus some. The sample has some 500,000 clones, 88% seen once; the top ten hold about 1.7%. Material: PBMCs or T cells enriched from blood (not recorded which). Every receptor here comes from a woman between 35 and 50 years old who had recovered from COVID-19.

The V call is TRBV2, the J call TRBJ2-7; 9 nucleotides agree with TRBD1. The CDR3 extends over 14 amino acids. Germline V gene lookup returns CDR1 SNHLY and CDR2 FYNNEI. J gave up 6 bases and V 7 bases, and 10 bases lay outside the gene matches. For the CDR3, the DNA is TGTGCCAGCATGGCCGGGACAGGGATAAGCGAGCAGTACTTC. Translated: CASMAGTGISEQYF.

The chain is built from TRBV5-1 and TRBJ1-2, with 9 bases aligning to TRBD1. Per the germline V gene, CDR1 is SGHRS and CDR2 is YFSETQ. There are 14 residues in the CDR3. Losses at the gene ends were 4 bases for V and 7 bases for J; bases not matched to a gene: 8. The DNA of the CDR3 is TGCGCCAGCAGCCCCGGGGACAGGGTAGGTGGCTACACCTTC. Its translation is CASSPGDRVGGYTF.

The chain links TRBV27 to TRBJ1-2, with 7 positions matching TRBD1. The V gene's germline CDR1 is MNHEY and CDR2 SMNVEV (reference sequence). The ends lost 4 bases at V and 4 bases at J; junction bases unmatched: 15. CDR3 length: 17 residues. The CDR3 nucleotides read TGTGCCAGCAGTTCCGCCAGGGACAGCCGGGGGTTCTATGGCTACACCTTC. Protein product: CASSSARDSRGFYGYTF.

The rearrangement links TRBV14 to TRBJ1-5; tentative D call: TRBD1 (5 bases). This CDR3 spans 12 amino acids. The germline gives CDR1 SGHDN, CDR2 FVKESK. Trimming stripped 4 bases from V and 4 bases from J, with 5 bases between. The CDR3 region is CASSRQNQPQHF. The CDR3 region has the DNA TGTGCCAGCAGCCGACAGAATCAGCCCCAGCATTTT. Drawing the rest from reference TRBV14 and TRBJ1-5, the complete variable domain is EAGVTQFPSHSVIEKGQTVTLRCDPISGHDNLYWYRRVMGKEIKFLLHFVKESKQDESGMPNNRFLAERTGGTYSTLKVQPAELEDSGVYFCASSRQNQPQHFGDGTRLSIL.

The chain recombines TRBV2 with TRBJ1-5; 8 positions match TRBD1. The V and J ends lost 6 bases and 3 bases, in that order; junction bases with no gene match: 4. CDR3 length equals 14 residues. CDR1 and CDR2 (germline): SNHLY, FYNNEI. CDR3 amino acids: CASRVDRANQPQHF. The CDR3 DNA reads TGTGCCAGCAGGGTGGACAGGGCCAATCAGCCCCAGCATTTT.

The CDR3 DNA follows: TGTGCCAGCAGCCCTGGGACAGGGCCCGAAAAACTGTTTTTT. Amino acid sequence: CASSPGTGPEKLFF. The rearrangement joins TRBV6-4 to TRBJ1-4; TRBD1 agrees at 9 bases. The CDR3 is 14 residues long. Germline V lookup: CDR1 MRHNA, CDR2 SNTAGT. Trimming at V came to 6 bases and at J to 8 bases, leaving 7 bases not matched to a gene.

The chain combines TRBV6-2 or TRBV6-3 with TRBJ1-5; D not resolved. This CDR3 has 13 residues. CDR1 and CDR2 from the germline V gene are MNHEY and SVGEGT. V lost 2 bases and J lost 7, with 9 bases in between. The CDR3: CASSYREQQPQHF. Here the CDR3 DNA reads TGTGCCAGCAGTTACAGGGAGCAACAGCCCCAGCATTTT.

The genes are TRBV5-4 and TRBJ2-3; no definite D call. Germline lookup yields CDR1 SGHNT and CDR2 YYREEE (reference sequence). Trimming pared 3 bases from V and 2 bases from J, leaving 7 bases between. The CDR3 covers 13 residues. CDR3 sequence: CASSSPTTDTQYF. CDR3 nucleotide sequence: TGTGCCAGCAGCTCCCCTACCACAGATACGCAGTATTTT.

V and J are TRBV28 and TRBJ1-2; D perhaps matches TRBD1 (5 bases). The CDR3 is made up of 12 amino acids. Germline CDR1 and CDR2: MDHEN and SYDVKM. The germline V and J ends were trimmed by 6 bases and 6 bases, with 11 bases remaining between them. In nucleotides, the CDR3 is TGTGCCAGCAGCTACAGGAGCCATGGCTACACCTTC. It yields the protein CASSYRSHGYTF.

V is TRBV23-1 and J is TRBJ1-5, with a possible D match to TRBD1 (6 bases). TRBV23-1 is given ORF status, its function remaining uncertain. The CDR3 loop spans 16 amino acids. Deletions cut 1 base from V and 2 bases from J, with 12 bases between. The CDR3 nucleotides are TGCGCCAGCAGTCAATACAACAGGGAATGCAATCAGCCCCAGCATTTT. This codes for CASSQYNRECNQPQHF.

The chain employs TRBV19 and TRBJ1-1, with D perhaps matching TRBD1 (6 bases). Trimming stripped 6 bases from V and 3 bases from J, with 14 bases between. Per germline, CDR1 LNHDA and CDR2 SQIVND (reference sequence). This CDR3 contains 14 residues. The DNA for the CDR3 is TGTGCCAGTAGCTTCCAGGACAGTTACACTGAAGCTTTCTTT. Translated: CASSFQDSYTEAFF.

The rearrangement joins TRBV10-2 to TRBJ2-1, with 7 bases matching TRBD2. The V gene's germline CDR1 is WSHSY and CDR2 SAAADI. This CDR3 is 12 amino acids long. The J segment lost 15 bases and the V segment lost 4 bases, leaving 9 bases of the junction unmatched. CDR3 sequence: CASSGGRVPRFF. In nucleotides, the CDR3 is TGCGCCAGCAGTGGGGGGAGGGTCCCCCGGTTCTTC.

This rearrangement joins TRBV6-2 or TRBV6-3 to TRBJ1-6, with D tentatively TRBD1 (5 bases). Germline V gene data show CDR1 as MNHEY and CDR2 as SVGEGT. The CDR3 contains 16 residues. V lost 2 bases to trimming and J lost 8 bases, with 16 bases between them. In DNA, the CDR3 is TGTGCCAGCAGTTACACGCCGGGACTGAGGGATTCACCCCTCCACTTT. Translation gives CASSYTPGLRDSPLHF.

V gene TRBV6-5 combines with J gene TRBJ2-2; D not resolved. With 5 bases removed from V and 6 bases from J, the gap between germline ends came to 7 bases. CDR3 length equals 12 residues. The germline CDR1 and CDR2 sequences are MNHEY and SVGAGI. The CDR3 is CASSPTAGELFF. CDR3 bases: TGTGCCAGCAGTCCTACGGCCGGGGAGCTGTTTTTT.

This chain joins TRBV29-1 and TRBJ2-7; D unresolved. Trimming removed 6 bases from V and 2 bases from J, with 11 bases in between. Germline V gives CDR1 SQVTM, CDR2 ANQGSEA. The CDR3 loop spans 12 amino acids. The CDR3 nucleotides are TGCAGCGTAGGCCGCGGAACCTACGAGCAGTACTTC. It encodes CSVGRGTYEQYF.

The chain has TRBV9 and TRBJ2-1; maybe TRBD2 (6 bases). The CDR3 runs 15 residues. Germline CDR1 reads SGDLS; CDR2 reads YYNGEE. Trimming stripped 0 bases from V and 3 bases from J, with 10 bases between. The CDR3 coding sequence is TGTGCCAGCAGCGTAGGCGGGAATAGCTACAATGAGCAGTTCTTC. It is translated as CASSVGGNSYNEQFF.

The rearrangement links TRBV29-1 to TRBJ1-3; D call uncertain. Trimming took 7 bases from V and 2 from J, leaving 15 bases between them. Germline V gives CDR1 SQVTM, CDR2 ANQGSEA. The CDR3 sequence is 14 residues long. The chain's CDR3 is CSALKQNPGNTIYF. The DNA for the CDR3 is TGCAGCGCCCTGAAACAGAATCCTGGAAACACCATATATTTT.

The chain links TRBV11-3 to TRBJ1-1; a possible D gene is TRBD1 (6 bases). Germline loops: CDR1 SGHNT, CDR2 YENEEA. The CDR3 is 15 amino acids. Trimming removed 5 bases from V and 1 base from J, with 14 bases in between. DNA for the CDR3: TGTGCCAGCAGCCCCAGACCACAGGGGAACACTGAAGCTTTCTTT. It translates to CASSPRPQGNTEAFF. Full variable domain (remainder filled in from reference TRBV11-3 and TRBJ1-1): EAGVVQSPRYKIIEKKQPVAFWCNPISGHNTLYWYLQNLGQGPELLIRYENEEAVDDSQLPKDRFSAERLKGVDSTLKIQPAELGDSAVYLCASSPRPQGNTEAFFGQGTRLTVV.

J is TRBJ1-2 and V is TRBV5-1; 9 bases fit TRBD1. J lost 3 bases, V lost 3 bases, and 6 bases had no gene match. The CDR3 has 15 residues. Germline loops: CDR1 SGHRS, CDR2 YFSETQ. CDR3 DNA sequence: TGCGCCAGCAGCTGGACAGGGGAGTCGGACTATGGCTACACCTTC. Encoded protein: CASSWTGESDYGYTF.

The gene calls are TRBV6-4 and TRBJ1-6; D is undetermined. Germline loops: CDR1 MRHNA, CDR2 SNTAGT. V was shortened by 6 bases and J by 0 bases, with 6 bases between the two germline ends. The CDR3 totals 14 residues. The CDR3 nucleotides are TGTGCCAGCAGCGAGTTCTCCTATAATTCACCCCTCCACTTT. Protein: CASSEFSYNSPLHF.

This clone showed up just a few times. The V gene is TRBV28, the J gene TRBJ1-1; TRBD1 agrees at 7 bases. This CDR3 is 15 amino acids long. The V gene end was trimmed by 4 bases and the J gene end by 6 bases; junction bases not matched to a gene: 11. CDR1 and CDR2 (germline): MDHEN, SYDVKM. CDR3 coding DNA: TGTGCCAGCAGTTACCCTCTACAGGGGTTTTCTGAAGCTTTCTTT. It translates to CASSYPLQGFSEAFF.

J is TRBJ1-6 and V is TRBV5-6, with 10 positions matching TRBD1. Germline loops: CDR1 SGHDT, CDR2 YYEEEE. This CDR3 has 17 residues. V dropped 3 bases and J dropped 6; count of bases not matched to a gene: 9. Here the CDR3 reads CASSSRQGAVGNSPLHF. DNA for the CDR3: TGTGCCAGCAGCTCTCGACAGGGGGCCGTAGGTAATTCACCCCTCCACTTT.